This entry concerns a single T cell receptor (beta chain). Generated by immunoSEQ multiplex PCR, the TCRdb table keeps only in-frame clones and is missing some. The profile shows some 44,000 clones, roughly 87% of them singletons. This CDR3 has 17 residues. The V segment lost 4 bases and the J segment 2 bases; nucleotides outside the gene matches: 8. CDR1 is LGHNA and CDR2 is YSLEER in the germline V gene. This entry belongs to a study of blood T cell repertoires in COVID-19. The sequencing input was peripheral blood. The clonotype comes from a man aged 55-75 years with active COVID-19. The chain carries TRBV4-3 and TRBJ2-2; TRBD1 matches at 9 bases. In DNA, the CDR3 is TGCGCCAGCAGCCCCTCCGGGACAGGGATCAACACCGGGGAGCTGTTTTTT. Its translation is CASSPSGTGINTGELFF.